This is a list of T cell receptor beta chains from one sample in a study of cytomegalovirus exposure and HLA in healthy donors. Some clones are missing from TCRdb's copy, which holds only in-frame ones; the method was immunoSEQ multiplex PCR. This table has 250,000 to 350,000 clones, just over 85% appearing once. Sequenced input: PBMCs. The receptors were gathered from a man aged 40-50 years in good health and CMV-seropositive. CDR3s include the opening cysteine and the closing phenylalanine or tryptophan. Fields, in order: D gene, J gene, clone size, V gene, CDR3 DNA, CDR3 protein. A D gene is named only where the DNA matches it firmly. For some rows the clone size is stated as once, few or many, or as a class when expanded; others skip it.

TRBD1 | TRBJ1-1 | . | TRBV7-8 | TGTGCCAGCAGCTGGGACAGGGCGCTTGGCTCGGGGGCTGAAGCTTTCTTT | CASSWDRALGSGAEAFF
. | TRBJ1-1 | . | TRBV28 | TGTGCCAGCAGCAGGGTAGGCACTGAAGCTTTCTTT | CASSRVGTEAFF
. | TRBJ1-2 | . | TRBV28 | TGTGCCAGCACCGTCCAGGATTTTGGAGGCTACACCTTC | CASTVQDFGGYTF
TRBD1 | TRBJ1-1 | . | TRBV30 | TGTGCCTGGAGTGTGGGACAGGGTGCCACTGAAGCTTTCTTT | CAWSVGQGATEAFF
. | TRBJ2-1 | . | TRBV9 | TGTGCCAGCAGCGTAGCCGACTACCGGTCCGCCCTCAATGAGCAGTTCTTC | CASSVADYRSALNEQFF
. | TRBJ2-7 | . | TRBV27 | TGTGCCAGCGGAGGGTATAGCTACGAGCAGTACTTC | CASGGYSYEQYF
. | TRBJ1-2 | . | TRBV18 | TGTGCCAGCTCACCGGAGAACTATGGCTACACCTTC | CASSPENYGYTF
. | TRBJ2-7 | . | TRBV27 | TGTGCCAGCAGACGGGGAGGAGGTTTCTACGAGCAGTACTTC | CASRRGGGFYEQYF
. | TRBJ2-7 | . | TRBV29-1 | TGCAGCGCCAAGCAGGTCTCCGACTCCTACGAGCAGTACTTC | CSAKQVSDSYEQYF
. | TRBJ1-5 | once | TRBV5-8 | TGTGCCAGCAGCGCGGGGGGGATAATCAATCAGCCCCAGCATTTT | CASSAGGIINQPQHF
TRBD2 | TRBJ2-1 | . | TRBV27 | TGTGCCAGCAGTCCCATAGCGGGAGGCCTGCCTGGGCAGTTCTTC | CASSPIAGGLPGQFF
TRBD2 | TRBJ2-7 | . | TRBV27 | TGTGCCAGCAGTTTGGGACTAGCGGCCAACTACGAGCAGTACTTC | CASSLGLAANYEQYF